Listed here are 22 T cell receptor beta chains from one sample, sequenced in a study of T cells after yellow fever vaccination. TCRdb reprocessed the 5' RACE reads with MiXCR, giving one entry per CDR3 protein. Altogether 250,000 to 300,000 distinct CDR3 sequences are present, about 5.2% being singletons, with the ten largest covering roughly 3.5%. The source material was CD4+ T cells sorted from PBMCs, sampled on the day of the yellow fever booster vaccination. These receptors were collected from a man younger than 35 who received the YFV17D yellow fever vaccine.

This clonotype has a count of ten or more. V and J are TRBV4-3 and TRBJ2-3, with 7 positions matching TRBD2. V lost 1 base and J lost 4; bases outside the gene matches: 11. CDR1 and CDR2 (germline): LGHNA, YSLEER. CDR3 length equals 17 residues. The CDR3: CASSQGNSGPLPDTQYF. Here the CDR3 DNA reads TGCGCCAGCAGCCAAGGCAATAGCGGGCCTCTCCCAGATACGCAGTATTTT.

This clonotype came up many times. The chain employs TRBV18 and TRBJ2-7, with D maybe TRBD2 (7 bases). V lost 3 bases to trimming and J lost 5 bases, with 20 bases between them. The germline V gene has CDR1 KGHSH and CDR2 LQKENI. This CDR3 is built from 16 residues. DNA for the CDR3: TGTGCCAGCTCACCCCGAGGGGGAGGGAGTCAAAACGAGCAGTACTTC. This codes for CASSPRGGGSQNEQYF.

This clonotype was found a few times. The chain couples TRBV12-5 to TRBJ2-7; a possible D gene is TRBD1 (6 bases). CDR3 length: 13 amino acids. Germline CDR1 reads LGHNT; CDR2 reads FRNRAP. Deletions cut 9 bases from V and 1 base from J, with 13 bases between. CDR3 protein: CASLQGNSYEQYF. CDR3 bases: TGTGCTAGCCTTCAGGGGAATTCCTACGAGCAGTACTTC.

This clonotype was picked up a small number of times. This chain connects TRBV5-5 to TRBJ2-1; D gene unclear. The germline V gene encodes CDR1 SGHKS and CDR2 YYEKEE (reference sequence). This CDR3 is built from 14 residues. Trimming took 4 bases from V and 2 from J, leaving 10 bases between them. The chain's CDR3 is CASSLQAPYNEQFF. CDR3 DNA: TGTGCCAGCAGCCTCCAGGCCCCCTACAATGAGCAGTTCTTC.

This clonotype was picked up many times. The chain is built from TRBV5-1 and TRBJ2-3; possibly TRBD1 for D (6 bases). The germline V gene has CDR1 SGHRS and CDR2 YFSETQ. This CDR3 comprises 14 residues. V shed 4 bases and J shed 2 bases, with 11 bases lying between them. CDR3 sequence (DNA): TGCGCCAGCAGCCAGCGGACAGACACAGATACGCAGTATTTT. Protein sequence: CASSQRTDTDTQYF. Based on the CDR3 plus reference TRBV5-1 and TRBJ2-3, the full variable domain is KAGVTQTPRYLIKTRGQQVTLSCSPISGHRSVSWYQQTPGQGLQFLFEYFSETQRNKGNFPGRFSGRQFSNSRSEMNVSTLELGDSALYLCASSQRTDTDTQYFGPGTRLTVL.

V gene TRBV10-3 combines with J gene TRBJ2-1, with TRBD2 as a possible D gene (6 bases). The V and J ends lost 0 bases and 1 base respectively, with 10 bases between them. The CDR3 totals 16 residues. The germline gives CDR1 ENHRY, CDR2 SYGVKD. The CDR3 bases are TGTGCCATCAGTGAGTCTACGGGGGTGTCCTACAATGAGCAGTTCTTC. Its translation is CAISESTGVSYNEQFF.

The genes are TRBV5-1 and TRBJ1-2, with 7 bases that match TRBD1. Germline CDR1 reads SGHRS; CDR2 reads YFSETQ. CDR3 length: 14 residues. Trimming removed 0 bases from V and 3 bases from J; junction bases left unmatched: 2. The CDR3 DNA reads TGCGCCAGCAGCTTGGGGGACAGCTACTATGGCTACACCTTC. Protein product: CASSLGDSYYGYTF.

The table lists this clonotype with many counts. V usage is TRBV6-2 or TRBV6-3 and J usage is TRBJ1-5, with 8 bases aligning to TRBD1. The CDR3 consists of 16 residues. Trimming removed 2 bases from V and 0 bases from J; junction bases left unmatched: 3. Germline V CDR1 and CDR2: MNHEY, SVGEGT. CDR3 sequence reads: CASSYDRGYSNQPQHF. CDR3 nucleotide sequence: TGTGCCAGCAGTTACGACAGGGGCTATAGCAATCAGCCCCAGCATTTT.

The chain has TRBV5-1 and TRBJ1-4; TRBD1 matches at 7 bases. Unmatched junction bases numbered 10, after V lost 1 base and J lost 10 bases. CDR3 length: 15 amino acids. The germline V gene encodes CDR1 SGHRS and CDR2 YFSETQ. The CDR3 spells CASSLSRGETGKLFF. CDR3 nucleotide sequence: TGCGCCAGCAGCTTGAGCAGGGGGGAAACCGGAAAACTGTTTTTT.

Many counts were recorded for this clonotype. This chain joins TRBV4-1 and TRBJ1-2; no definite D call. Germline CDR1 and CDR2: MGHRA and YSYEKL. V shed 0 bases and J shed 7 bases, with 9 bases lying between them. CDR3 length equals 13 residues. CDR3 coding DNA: TGCGCCAGCAGCCAAGATCTTGACTTTGGCTACACCTTC. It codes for CASSQDLDFGYTF.

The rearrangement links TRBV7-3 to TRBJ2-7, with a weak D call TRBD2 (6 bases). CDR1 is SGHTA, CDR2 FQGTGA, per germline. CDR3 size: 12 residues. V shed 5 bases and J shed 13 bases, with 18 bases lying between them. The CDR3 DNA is TGTGCCAGCAGCCCACGGACTATCCCCAGATACGTC. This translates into CASSPRTIPRYV.

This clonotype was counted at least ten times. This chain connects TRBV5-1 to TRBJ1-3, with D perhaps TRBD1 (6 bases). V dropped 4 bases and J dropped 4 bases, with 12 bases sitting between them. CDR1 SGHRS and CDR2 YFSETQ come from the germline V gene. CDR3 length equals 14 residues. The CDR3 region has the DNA TGCGCCAGCAGCCCCGGGGGCGAAGGAAACACCATATATTTT. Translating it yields CASSPGGEGNTIYF.

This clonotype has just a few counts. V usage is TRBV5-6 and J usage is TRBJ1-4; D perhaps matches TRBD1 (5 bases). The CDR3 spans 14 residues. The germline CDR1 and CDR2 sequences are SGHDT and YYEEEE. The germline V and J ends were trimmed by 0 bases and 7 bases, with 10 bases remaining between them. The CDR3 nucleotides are TGTGCCAGCAGCTTGGCAGGGTTCGGTGAAAAACTGTTTTTT. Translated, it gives CASSLAGFGEKLFF.

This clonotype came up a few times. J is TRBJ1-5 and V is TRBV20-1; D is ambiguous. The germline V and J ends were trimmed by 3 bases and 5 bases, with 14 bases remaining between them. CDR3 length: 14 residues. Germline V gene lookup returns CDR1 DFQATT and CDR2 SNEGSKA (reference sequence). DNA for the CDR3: TGCAGTGCTAGTTACCAGGCCGCGGATCAGCCCCAGCATTTT. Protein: CSASYQAADQPQHF.

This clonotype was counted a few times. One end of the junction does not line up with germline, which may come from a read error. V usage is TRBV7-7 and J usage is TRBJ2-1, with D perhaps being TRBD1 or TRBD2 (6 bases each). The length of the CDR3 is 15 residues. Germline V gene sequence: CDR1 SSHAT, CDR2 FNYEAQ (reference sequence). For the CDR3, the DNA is TGTGCTAGCAGCACCGGGGGCTCACCCTACAATGAGCAGTTCTTC. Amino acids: CASSTGGSPYNEQFF.

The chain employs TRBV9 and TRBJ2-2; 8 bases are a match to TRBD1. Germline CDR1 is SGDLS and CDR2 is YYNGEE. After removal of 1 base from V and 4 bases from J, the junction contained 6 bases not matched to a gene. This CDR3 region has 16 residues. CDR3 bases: TGTGCCAGCAGCGTATTCGGCAGGGGGCCCACCGGGGAGCTGTTTTTT. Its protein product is CASSVFGRGPTGELFF.

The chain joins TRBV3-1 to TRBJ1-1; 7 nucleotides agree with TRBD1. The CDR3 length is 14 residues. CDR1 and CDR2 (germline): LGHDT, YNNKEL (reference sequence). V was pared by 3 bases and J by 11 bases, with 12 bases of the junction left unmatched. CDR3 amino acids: CASSQHTGDSVAFF. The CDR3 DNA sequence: TGTGCCAGCAGCCAGCACACAGGGGACTCGGTGGCTTTCTTT.

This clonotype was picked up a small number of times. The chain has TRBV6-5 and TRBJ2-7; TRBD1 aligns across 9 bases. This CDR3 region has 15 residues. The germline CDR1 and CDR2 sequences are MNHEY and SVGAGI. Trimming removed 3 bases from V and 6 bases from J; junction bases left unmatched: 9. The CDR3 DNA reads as TGTGCCAGCAGTTATTATGACAGGGGGAGGTCCGAGCAGTACTTC. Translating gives CASSYYDRGRSEQYF.

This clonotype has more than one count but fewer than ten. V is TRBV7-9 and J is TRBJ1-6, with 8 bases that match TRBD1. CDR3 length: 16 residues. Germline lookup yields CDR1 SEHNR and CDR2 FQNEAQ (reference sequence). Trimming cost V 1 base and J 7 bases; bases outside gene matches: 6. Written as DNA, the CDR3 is TGTGCCAGCAGCTTAGTAGGAACAGGGGGAAATTCACCCCTCCACTTT. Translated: CASSLVGTGGNSPLHF.

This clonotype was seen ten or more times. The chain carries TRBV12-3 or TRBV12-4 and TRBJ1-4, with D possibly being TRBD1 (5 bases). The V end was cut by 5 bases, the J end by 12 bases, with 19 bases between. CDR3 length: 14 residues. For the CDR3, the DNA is TGTGCCAGCAGTCCTACGGGGCCCCTGATACAACTGTTTTTT. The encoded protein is CASSPTGPLIQLFF.

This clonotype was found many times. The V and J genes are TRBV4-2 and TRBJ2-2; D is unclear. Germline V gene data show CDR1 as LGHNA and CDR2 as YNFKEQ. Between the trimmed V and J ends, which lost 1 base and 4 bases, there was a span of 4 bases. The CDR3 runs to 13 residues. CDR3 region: CASSQATTGELFF. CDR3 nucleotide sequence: TGTGCCAGCAGCCAAGCCACCACCGGGGAGCTGTTTTTT.

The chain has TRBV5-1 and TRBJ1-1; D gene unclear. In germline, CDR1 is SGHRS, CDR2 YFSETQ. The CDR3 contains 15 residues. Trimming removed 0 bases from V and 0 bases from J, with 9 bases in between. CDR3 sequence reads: CASSLVREVNTEAFF. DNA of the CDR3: TGCGCCAGCAGCTTGGTGCGGGAGGTGAACACTGAAGCTTTCTTT.